The rows below give T cell receptor beta chains drawn from one sample of a study of cytomegalovirus exposure and HLA in healthy donors. The table came from immunoSEQ multiplex PCR; TCRdb's copy has only in-frame clones and leaves some out. The repertoire includes 120,000 or so clones, approximately 76% of them detected once, and about 15% sits in the top ten. Sequencing used PBMCs. These TCRs come from a man aged 45-65 years in good health and CMV-seropositive. Each CDR3 is given with its conserved first and last residue. Each record gives: J gene, V gene, clone size, D gene, CDR3 DNA, CDR3 protein. D genes are given only for firm matches. The size field is filled for only some rows; it gives once, few, many or a size class.

J gene: TRBJ1-1
V gene: TRBV5-1
clone size: .
D gene: .
CDR3 DNA: TGCGCCAGCAGCTTAACCCCGAGCACTGAAGCTTTCTTT
CDR3 protein: CASSLTPSTEAFF

J gene: TRBJ2-1
V gene: TRBV7-2
clone size: .
D gene: TRBD1
CDR3 DNA: TGTGCCAGCCAACTCGCCTCCGGGACAGGGTATAATGAGCAGTTCTTC
CDR3 protein: CASQLASGTGYNEQFF

J gene: TRBJ1-1
V gene: TRBV18
clone size: .
D gene: .
CDR3 DNA: TGTGCCAGCTCCCCGTCCTCCCGCGGGAACACTGAAGCTTTCTTT
CDR3 protein: CASSPSSRGNTEAFF

J gene: TRBJ1-2
V gene: TRBV9
clone size: once
D gene: .
CDR3 DNA: TGTGCCAGCAGCGTAGACGGGGGACTGAGCTGTGGCTACACCTTC
CDR3 protein: CASSVDGGLSCGYTF

J gene: TRBJ2-1
V gene: TRBV5-5
clone size: few
D gene: TRBD1
CDR3 DNA: TGCAAGTGGGGACAGGGGGCCAATGAGCAGTTCTTC
CDR3 protein: CKWGQGANEQFF

J gene: TRBJ2-7
V gene: TRBV5-4
clone size: .
D gene: .
CDR3 DNA: TGTGCCAGCAGCTCCGCAGGACAGAGCTTCTACGAGCAGTACTTC
CDR3 protein: CASSSAGQSFYEQYF

J gene: TRBJ2-7
V gene: TRBV6-5
clone size: .
D gene: .
CDR3 DNA: TGTGCCAGCAGTTACTCGAGTCGCGGTCCAAAGTACGAGCAGTACTTC
CDR3 protein: CASSYSSRGPKYEQYF

J gene: TRBJ2-7
V gene: TRBV7-2
clone size: .
D gene: .
CDR3 DNA: TGTGCCAGCAGCTTAGCTTCCATTTACGAGCAGTACTTC
CDR3 protein: CASSLASIYEQYF

J gene: TRBJ2-2
V gene: TRBV19
clone size: few
D gene: .
CDR3 DNA: TGTGCCAGTCCGCGACTAGGCACGAACACCGGGGAGCTGTTTTTT
CDR3 protein: CASPRLGTNTGELFF

J gene: TRBJ2-1
V gene: TRBV11-2
clone size: .
D gene: TRBD1
CDR3 DNA: TGTGCCAGCAGTTCTATCGGGACAGGTTCGTCTGAGCAGTTCTTC
CDR3 protein: CASSSIGTGSSEQFF

J gene: TRBJ2-5
V gene: TRBV25-1
clone size: .
D gene: .
CDR3 DNA: TGTGCCAGTACAGGGTCGGAAGAGACCCAGTACTTC
CDR3 protein: CASTGSEETQYF

J gene: TRBJ2-7
V gene: TRBV6-5
clone size: few
D gene: .
CDR3 DNA: TGTGCCAGCAGTTATGAACCTAACTCCTACGAGCAGTACTTC
CDR3 protein: CASSYEPNSYEQYF

J gene: TRBJ2-7
V gene: TRBV7-6
clone size: .
D gene: TRBD1
CDR3 DNA: TGTGCCAGCAGCTACCGCCTGGGACAGGGAACCTACGAGCAGTACTTC
CDR3 protein: CASSYRLGQGTYEQYF

J gene: TRBJ2-1
V gene: TRBV5-4
clone size: .
D gene: TRBD2
CDR3 DNA: TGTGCCAGCAGTTCTGGACTAGAGCGCCGTGAGCAGTTCTTC
CDR3 protein: CASSSGLERREQFF

J gene: TRBJ2-7
V gene: TRBV2
clone size: few
D gene: .
CDR3 DNA: TGTGCCAGCATAACCGGAATCGCGGACGAGCAGTACTTC
CDR3 protein: CASITGIADEQYF

J gene: TRBJ2-3
V gene: TRBV7-9
clone size: .
D gene: .
CDR3 DNA: TGTGCCAGCAGCCCCCATAGGGCCGGGACTAGCACAGATACGCAGTATTTT
CDR3 protein: CASSPHRAGTSTDTQYF

J gene: TRBJ1-4
V gene: TRBV6-7
clone size: .
D gene: TRBD1
CDR3 DNA: TGTGCCAGCAGTTACTGCGGCCGGGACAGCGATTATTGGTGGGTACTGTTTTTT
CDR3 protein: CASSYCGRDSDYWWVLFF

J gene: TRBJ1-3
V gene: TRBV5-5
clone size: .
D gene: .
CDR3 DNA: TGTGCCAGCAGCGGGGTGACAGACTCTGGAAACACCATATATTTT
CDR3 protein: CASSGVTDSGNTIYF

J gene: TRBJ2-7
V gene: TRBV5-1
clone size: .
D gene: TRBD1
CDR3 DNA: TGCGCCAGCAGCTTGGGGACAGGGGGTCTTAACGAGCAGTACTTC
CDR3 protein: CASSLGTGGLNEQYF

J gene: TRBJ2-3
V gene: TRBV6-6
clone size: .
D gene: TRBD2
CDR3 DNA: TGTGCCAGCCAACCCAGCGGGGGGCGGGGAGATACGCAGTATTTT
CDR3 protein: CASQPSGGRGDTQYF

J gene: TRBJ2-2
V gene: TRBV7-6
clone size: .
D gene: .
CDR3 DNA: TGTGCCAGCAGCTTACAGGTGACCGGGGAGCTGTTTTTT
CDR3 protein: CASSLQVTGELFF

J gene: TRBJ1-2
V gene: TRBV5-1
clone size: .
D gene: .
CDR3 DNA: TGCGCCAGCAGCTTGGTGGCAGTCGATGGCTACACCTTC
CDR3 protein: CASSLVAVDGYTF

J gene: TRBJ2-2
V gene: TRBV9
clone size: .
D gene: .
CDR3 DNA: TGTGCCAGCAGCGTAGACGGCGGGGTTGGCGGGGAGCTGTTTTTT
CDR3 protein: CASSVDGGVGGELFF

J gene: TRBJ2-1
V gene: TRBV5-4
clone size: once
D gene: TRBD2
CDR3 DNA: TGTGCCAGCAGCTCCAGGACTAGCGGGAGAGGCAATGAGCAGTTCTTC
CDR3 protein: CASSSRTSGRGNEQFF

J gene: TRBJ2-1
V gene: TRBV18
clone size: .
D gene: .
CDR3 DNA: TGTGCCAGCTCACCGCGGGACTGGGAACTTTATGAGCAGTTCTTC
CDR3 protein: CASSPRDWELYEQFF

J gene: TRBJ2-2
V gene: TRBV7-6
clone size: .
D gene: TRBD1
CDR3 DNA: TGTGCCAGCAGCTTAGGGGGGACAGGGGCCGGGGAGCTGTTTTTT
CDR3 protein: CASSLGGTGAGELFF

J gene: TRBJ2-3
V gene: TRBV5-1
clone size: .
D gene: .
CDR3 DNA: TGCGCCACCACCCCGGGACACTCTAGCACAGATACGCAGTATTTT
CDR3 protein: CATTPGHSSTDTQYF